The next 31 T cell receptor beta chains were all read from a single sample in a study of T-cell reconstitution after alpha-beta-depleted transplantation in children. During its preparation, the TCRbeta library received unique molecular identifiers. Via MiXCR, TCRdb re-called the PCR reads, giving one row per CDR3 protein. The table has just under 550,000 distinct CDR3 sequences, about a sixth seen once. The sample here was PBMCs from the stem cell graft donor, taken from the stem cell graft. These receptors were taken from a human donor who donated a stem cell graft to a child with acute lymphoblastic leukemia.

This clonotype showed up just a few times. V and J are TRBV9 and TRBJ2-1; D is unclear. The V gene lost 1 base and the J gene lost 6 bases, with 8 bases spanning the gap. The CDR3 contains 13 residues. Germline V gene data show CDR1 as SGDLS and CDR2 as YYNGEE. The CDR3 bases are TGTGCCAGCAGCGTACTCTCGTTCAATGAGCAGTTCTTC. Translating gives CASSVLSFNEQFF.

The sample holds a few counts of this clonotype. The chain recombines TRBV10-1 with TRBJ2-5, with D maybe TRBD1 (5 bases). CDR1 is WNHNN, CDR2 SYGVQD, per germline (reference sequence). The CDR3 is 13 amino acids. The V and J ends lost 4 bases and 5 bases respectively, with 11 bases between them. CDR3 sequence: CASSVRGLETQYF. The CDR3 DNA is TGCGCCAGCAGTGTAAGGGGCCTGGAGACCCAGTACTTC.

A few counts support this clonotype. This CDR3 reads CSARVERVRYNEQFF. Written as DNA, the CDR3 is TGCAGTGCTAGAGTCGAAAGGGTGCGCTACAATGAGCAGTTCTTC. V gene TRBV20-1 combines with J gene TRBJ2-1; D gene unclear. Trimming removed 1 base at V and 3 bases at J, with 13 bases between. CDR1 and CDR2 (germline): DFQATT, SNEGSKA (reference sequence). The CDR3 has 15 amino acids.

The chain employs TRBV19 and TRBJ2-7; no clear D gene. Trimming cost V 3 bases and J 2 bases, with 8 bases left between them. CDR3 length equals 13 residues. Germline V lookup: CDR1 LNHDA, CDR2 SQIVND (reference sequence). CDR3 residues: CASSITATYEQYF. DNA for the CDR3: TGTGCCAGTAGTATCACGGCTACCTACGAGCAGTACTTC.

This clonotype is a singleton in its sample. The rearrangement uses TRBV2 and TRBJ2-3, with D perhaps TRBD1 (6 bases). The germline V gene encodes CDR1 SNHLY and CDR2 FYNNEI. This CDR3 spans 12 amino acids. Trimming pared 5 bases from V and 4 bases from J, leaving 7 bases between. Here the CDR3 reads CASSKGADTQYF. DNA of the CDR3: TGTGCCAGCAGTAAGGGGGCAGATACGCAGTATTTT.

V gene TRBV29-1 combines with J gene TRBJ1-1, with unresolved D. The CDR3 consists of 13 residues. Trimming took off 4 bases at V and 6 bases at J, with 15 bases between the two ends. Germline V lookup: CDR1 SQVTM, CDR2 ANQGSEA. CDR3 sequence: CSVVAGAKAEAFF. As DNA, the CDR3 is TGCAGCGTTGTTGCAGGTGCTAAAGCTGAAGCTTTCTTT. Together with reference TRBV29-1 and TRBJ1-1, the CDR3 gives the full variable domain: SAVISQKPSRDICQRGTSLTIQCQVDSQVTMMFWYRQQPGQSLTLIATANQGSEATYESGFVIDKFPISRPNLTFSTLTVSNMSPEDSSIYLCSVVAGAKAEAFFGQGTRLTVV.

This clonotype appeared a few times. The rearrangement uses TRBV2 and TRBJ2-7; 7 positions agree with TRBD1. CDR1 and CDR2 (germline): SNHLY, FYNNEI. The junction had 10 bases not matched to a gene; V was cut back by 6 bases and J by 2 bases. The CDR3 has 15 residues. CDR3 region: CASSTPRDSPYEQYF. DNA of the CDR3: TGTGCCAGCAGCACTCCTCGGGACAGCCCCTACGAGCAGTACTTC.

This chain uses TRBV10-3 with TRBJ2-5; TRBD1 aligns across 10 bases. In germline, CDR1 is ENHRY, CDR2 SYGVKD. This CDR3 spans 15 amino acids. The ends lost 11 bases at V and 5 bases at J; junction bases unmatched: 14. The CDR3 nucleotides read TGTGCCGCGAGCGCCGGGACAGGGGTGGAGGAGACCCAGTACTTC. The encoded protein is CAASAGTGVEETQYF.

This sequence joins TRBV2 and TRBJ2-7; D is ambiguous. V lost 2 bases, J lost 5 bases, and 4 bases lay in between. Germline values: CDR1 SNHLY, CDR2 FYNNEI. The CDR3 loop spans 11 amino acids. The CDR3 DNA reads TGTGCCAGCAGTGAAATTAACGAGCAGTACTTC. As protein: CASSEINEQYF.

In DNA, the CDR3 is TGTGCCAGCAGCCGGTCTAGCGGGAGTGGTACGCAGTATTTT. The encoded protein is CASSRSSGSGTQYF. The gene calls are TRBV3-1 and TRBJ2-3, with 10 bases fitting TRBD2. Germline V lookup: CDR1 LGHDT, CDR2 YNNKEL (reference sequence). V lost 4 bases and J lost 8; bases outside the gene matches: 6. The CDR3 sequence is 14 residues long.

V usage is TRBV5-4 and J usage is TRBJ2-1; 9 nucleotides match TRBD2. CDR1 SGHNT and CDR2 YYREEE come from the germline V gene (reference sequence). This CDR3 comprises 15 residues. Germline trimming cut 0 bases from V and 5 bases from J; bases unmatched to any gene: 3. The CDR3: CASSLGGLANNEQFF. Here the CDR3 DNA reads TGTGCCAGCAGCTTGGGAGGACTAGCGAACAATGAGCAGTTCTTC.

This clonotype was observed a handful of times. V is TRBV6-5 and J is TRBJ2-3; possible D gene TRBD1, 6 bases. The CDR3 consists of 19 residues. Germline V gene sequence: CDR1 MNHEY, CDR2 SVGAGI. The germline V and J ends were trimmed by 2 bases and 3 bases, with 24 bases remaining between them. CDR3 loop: CASSYPLRGGAEGTDTQYF. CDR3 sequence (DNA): TGTGCCAGCAGTTACCCTTTGAGAGGGGGAGCAGAGGGAACAGATACGCAGTATTTT.

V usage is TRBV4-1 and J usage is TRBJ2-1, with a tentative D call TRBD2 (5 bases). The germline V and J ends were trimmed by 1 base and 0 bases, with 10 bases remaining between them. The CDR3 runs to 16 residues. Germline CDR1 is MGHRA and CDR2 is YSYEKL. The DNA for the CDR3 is TGCGCCAGCAGCCAAGCCCGGGAAAACTCCTACAATGAGCAGTTCTTC. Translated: CASSQARENSYNEQFF.

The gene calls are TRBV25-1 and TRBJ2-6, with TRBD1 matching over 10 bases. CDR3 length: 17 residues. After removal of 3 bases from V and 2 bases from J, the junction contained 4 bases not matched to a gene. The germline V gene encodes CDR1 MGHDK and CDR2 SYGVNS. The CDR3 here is CASSEGQGRAGANVLTF. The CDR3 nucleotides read TGTGCCAGCAGTGAGGGACAGGGGAGGGCTGGGGCCAACGTCCTGACTTTC.

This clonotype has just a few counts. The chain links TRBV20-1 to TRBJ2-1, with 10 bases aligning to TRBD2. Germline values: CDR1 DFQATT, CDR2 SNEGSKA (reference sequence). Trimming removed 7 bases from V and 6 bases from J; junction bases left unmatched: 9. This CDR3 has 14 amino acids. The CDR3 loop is CSGSPSGSPNEQFF. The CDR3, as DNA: TGCAGTGGCAGTCCTAGCGGGAGTCCCAATGAGCAGTTCTTC.

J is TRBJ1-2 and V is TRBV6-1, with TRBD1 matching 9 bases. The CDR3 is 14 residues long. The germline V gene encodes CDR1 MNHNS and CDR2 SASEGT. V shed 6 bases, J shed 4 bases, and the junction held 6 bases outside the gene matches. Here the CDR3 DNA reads TGTGCCAGCAGCCGACAGGGGGTTAGCTATGGCTACACCTTC. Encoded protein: CASSRQGVSYGYTF.

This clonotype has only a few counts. This CDR3 is CASSYPRLAGSSRYQETQYF. The CDR3 coding sequence is TGTGCCAGCAGTTACCCAAGGCTAGCGGGATCCTCAAGATACCAAGAGACCCAGTACTTC. The chain combines TRBV6-2 or TRBV6-3 with TRBJ2-5, with 9 bases aligning to TRBD2. V lost 2 bases to trimming and J lost 0 bases; unmatched junction nucleotides: 16. Germline V gene sequence: CDR1 MNHEY, CDR2 SVGEGT. The CDR3 is made up of 20 amino acids.

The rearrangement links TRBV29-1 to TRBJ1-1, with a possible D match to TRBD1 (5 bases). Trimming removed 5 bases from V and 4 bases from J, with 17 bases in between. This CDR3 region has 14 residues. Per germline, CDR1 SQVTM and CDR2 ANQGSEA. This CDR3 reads CSVSSPRGATEAFF. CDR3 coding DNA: TGCAGCGTTTCGTCGCCGCGAGGGGCCACTGAAGCTTTCTTT.

This CDR3 reads CASSLVPRQGIYNEQFF. The CDR3 DNA reads TGTGCCAGCAGCTTAGTACCTAGACAGGGAATTTACAATGAGCAGTTCTTC. V usage is TRBV7-9 and J usage is TRBJ2-1, with 7 bases that match TRBD1. CDR3 length equals 17 residues. From germline, CDR1 is SEHNR and CDR2 FQNEAQ (reference sequence). Unmatched junction bases numbered 10, after V lost 1 base and J lost 4 bases.

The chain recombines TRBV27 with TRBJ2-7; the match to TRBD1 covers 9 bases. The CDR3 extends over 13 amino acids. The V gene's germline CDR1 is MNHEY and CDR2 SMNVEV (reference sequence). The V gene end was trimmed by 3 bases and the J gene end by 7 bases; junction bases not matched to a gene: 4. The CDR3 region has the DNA TGTGCCAGCAGTTTTCGCGACAGGGGGGAGCAGTACTTC. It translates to CASSFRDRGEQYF.

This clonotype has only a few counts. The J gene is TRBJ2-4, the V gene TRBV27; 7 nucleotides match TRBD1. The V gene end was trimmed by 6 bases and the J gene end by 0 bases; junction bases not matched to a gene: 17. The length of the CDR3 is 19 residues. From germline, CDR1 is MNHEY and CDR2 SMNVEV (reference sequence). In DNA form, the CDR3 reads TGTGCCAGCAGCACATCCCGGGACAGCTCCCTACTAGCCAAAAACATTCAGTACTTC. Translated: CASSTSRDSSLLAKNIQYF.

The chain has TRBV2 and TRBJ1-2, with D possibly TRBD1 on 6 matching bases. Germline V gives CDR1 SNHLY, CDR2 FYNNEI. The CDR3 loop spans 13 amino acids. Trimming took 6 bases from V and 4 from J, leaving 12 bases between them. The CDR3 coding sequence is TGTGCCAGCAGGGCCGGGGGCAGCTATGGCTACACCTTC. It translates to CASRAGGSYGYTF.

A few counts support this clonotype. CDR3 amino acids: CASSFGDSGYEQYF. The CDR3 DNA sequence: TGTGCCAGCAGTTTCGGGGATAGCGGATACGAGCAGTACTTC. The chain links TRBV27 to TRBJ2-7; D is possibly TRBD2 (6 bases). The length of the CDR3 is 14 residues. The germline V gene has CDR1 MNHEY and CDR2 SMNVEV (reference sequence). V was clipped by 3 bases and J by 4 bases, with 13 bases between them.

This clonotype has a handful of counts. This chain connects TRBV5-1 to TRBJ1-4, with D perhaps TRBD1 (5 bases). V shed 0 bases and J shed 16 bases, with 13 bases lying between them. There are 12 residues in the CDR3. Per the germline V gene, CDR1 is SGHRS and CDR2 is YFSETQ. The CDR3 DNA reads TGCGCCAGCAGCTTGGACGGGACCGTGTGGTTTTTT. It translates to CASSLDGTVWFF.

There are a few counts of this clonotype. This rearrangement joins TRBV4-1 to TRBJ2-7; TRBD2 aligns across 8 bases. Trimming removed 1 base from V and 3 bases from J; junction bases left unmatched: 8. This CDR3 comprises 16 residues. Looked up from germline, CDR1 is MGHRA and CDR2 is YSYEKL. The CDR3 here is CASSQVQRAGDYEQYF. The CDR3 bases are TGCGCCAGCAGCCAAGTGCAGCGAGCGGGGGACTACGAGCAGTACTTC.

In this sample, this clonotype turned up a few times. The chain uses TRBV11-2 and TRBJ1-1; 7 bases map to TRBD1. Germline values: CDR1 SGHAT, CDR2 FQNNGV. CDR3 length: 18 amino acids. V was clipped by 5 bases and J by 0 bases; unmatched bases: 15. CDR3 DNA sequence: TGTGCCAGCAGCCACACACCGGGACAGAGACTAATGAACACTGAAGCTTTCTTT. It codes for CASSHTPGQRLMNTEAFF. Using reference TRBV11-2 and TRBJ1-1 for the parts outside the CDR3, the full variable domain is EAGVAQSPRYKIIEKRQSVAFWCNPISGHATLYWYQQILGQGPKLLIQFQNNGVVDDSQLPKDRFSAERLKGVDSTLKIQPAKLEDSAVYLCASSHTPGQRLMNTEAFFGQGTRLTVV.

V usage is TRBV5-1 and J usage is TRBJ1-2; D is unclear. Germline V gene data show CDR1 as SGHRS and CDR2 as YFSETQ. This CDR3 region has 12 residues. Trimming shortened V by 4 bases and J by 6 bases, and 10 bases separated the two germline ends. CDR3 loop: CASSSLRDGYTF. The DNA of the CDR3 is TGCGCCAGCAGCAGCCTGAGAGATGGCTACACCTTC. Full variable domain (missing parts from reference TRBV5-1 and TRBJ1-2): KAGVTQTPRYLIKTRGQQVTLSCSPISGHRSVSWYQQTPGQGLQFLFEYFSETQRNKGNFPGRFSGRQFSNSRSEMNVSTLELGDSALYLCASSSLRDGYTFGSGTRLTVV.

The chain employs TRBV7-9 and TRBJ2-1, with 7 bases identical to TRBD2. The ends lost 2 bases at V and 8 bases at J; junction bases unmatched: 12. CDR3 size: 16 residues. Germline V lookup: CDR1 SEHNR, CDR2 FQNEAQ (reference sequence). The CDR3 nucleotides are TGTGCCAGCAGCTTATCGGTGAGGGAGGGCCGGGATGAGCAGTTCTTC. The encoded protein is CASSLSVREGRDEQFF.

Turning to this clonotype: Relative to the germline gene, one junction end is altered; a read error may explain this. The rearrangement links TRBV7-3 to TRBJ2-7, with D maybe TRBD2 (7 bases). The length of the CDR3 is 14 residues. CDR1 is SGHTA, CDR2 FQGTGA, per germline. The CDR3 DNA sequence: TGTGCCAGCAGCCCCGAGGGGGGGCCCTACCAGCAGTACTTC. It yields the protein CASSPEGGPYQQYF.

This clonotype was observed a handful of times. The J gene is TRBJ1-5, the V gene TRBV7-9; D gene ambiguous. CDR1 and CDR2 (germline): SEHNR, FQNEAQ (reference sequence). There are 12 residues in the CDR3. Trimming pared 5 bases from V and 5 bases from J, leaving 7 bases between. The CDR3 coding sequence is TGTGCCAGCAGCCACTCCGATCAGCCCCAGCATTTT. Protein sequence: CASSHSDQPQHF. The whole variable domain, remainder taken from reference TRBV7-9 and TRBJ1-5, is DTGVSQNPRHKITKRGQNVTFRCDPISEHNRLYWYRQTLGQGPEFLTYFQNEAQLEKSRLLSDRFSAERPKGSFSTLEIQRTEQGDSAMYLCASSHSDQPQHFGDGTRLSIL.

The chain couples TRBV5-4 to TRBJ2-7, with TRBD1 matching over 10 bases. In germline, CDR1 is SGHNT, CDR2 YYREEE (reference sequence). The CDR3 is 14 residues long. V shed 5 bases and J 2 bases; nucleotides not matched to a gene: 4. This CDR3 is CASRNGTGAYEQYF. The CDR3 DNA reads TGTGCCAGCAGGAACGGGACAGGGGCCTACGAGCAGTACTTC.